A selection of T cell receptor beta chains follows, all from one sample in a study of Graves' ophthalmopathy and Graves' hyperthyroidism. TCRdb reprocessed the multiplex PCR reads via MiXCR and lists one record per CDR3 protein. The sample has roughly 500,000 distinct CDR3 sequences, 14% seen once; the top ten hold roughly 10%. The sequencing sample was made of blood. These receptors were obtained from a woman in her thirties with Graves' ophthalmopathy. The CDR3 runs from the conserved cysteine through the conserved F or W. D genes are given only for firm matches. Clone size is not always given. Where it is, it says once, few, many or a class for expanded clones.

>TRBJ2-3|many|NA|TRBV28
TGTGCCAGCACCACTCCCTTAGGGCAGGGTCTAGGCACAGATACGCAGTATTTT
CASTTPLGQGLGTDTQYF
>TRBJ1-2|many|NA|TRBV5-1
TGCGCCAGCAGCTTGGGTGGCCTGTTCTTACGGGAAGGCTACACCTTC
CASSLGGLFLREGYTF
>TRBJ2-2|NA|NA|TRBV28
TGTGCCAGCAGTTCGCTGGGGGGTGGCACCGGGGAGCTGTTTTTT
CASSSLGGGTGELFF
>TRBJ2-1|few|NA|TRBV7-3
TGTGCCAGCAGTCTAACCCCCTACAATGAGCAGTTCTTC
CASSLTPYNEQFF
>TRBJ1-1|many|TRBD1|TRBV11-3
TGTGCCAGCAGCACACAGGGGAGCAGTGAAGCTTTCTTT
CASSTQGSSEAFF
>TRBJ2-7|many|NA|TRBV11-2
TGTGCCAGCAGCTTAACATATGGCGGAATCTACGAGCAGTACTTC
CASSLTYGGIYEQYF
>TRBJ2-7|many|TRBD2|TRBV15
TGTGCCACCAGCAGAGGGAATAGCGGGGACGAGCAGTACTTC
CATSRGNSGDEQYF
>TRBJ1-3|few|NA|TRBV29-1
TGCAGCGTTGAAGGAACCGGGCCGGCTGGAAACACCATATATTTT
CSVEGTGPAGNTIYF
>TRBJ2-5|many|NA|TRBV6-1
TGTGCCAGCAGGGCTCGATCGAGGGGTCAGTACCAAGAGACCCAGTACTTC
CASRARSRGQYQETQYF
>TRBJ1-5|many|TRBD1|TRBV3-1
TGTGCCAGCAGCCCAACAGGGGAGTGGCAGCCCCAGCATTTT
CASSPTGEWQPQHF
>TRBJ2-4|many|NA|TRBV13
TGTGCCAGCAGCTTAGGCGTTACAACAGCCAAAAACATTCAGTACTTC
CASSLGVTTAKNIQYF
>TRBJ1-2|many|NA|TRBV12-3/TRBV12-4
TGTGCCAGCAGTATGGTAGATCCGGGCTATGGCTACACCTTC
CASSMVDPGYGYTF
>TRBJ2-7|NA|NA|TRBV6-5
TGTGCCAGCAGTTTTACTGGAAAGCGGTACGAGCAGTACTTC
CASSFTGKRYEQYF
>TRBJ2-7|many|NA|TRBV19
TGTGCCAGTTCAAGGTCGAGGGGCCACGAGCAGTACTTC
CASSRSRGHEQYF
>TRBJ1-5|few|TRBD1|TRBV6-1
TGTGCCAGCAGTCAAACAGGGGGCGTAGGAGGGAATCAGCCCCAGCATTTT
CASSQTGGVGGNQPQHF
>TRBJ1-5|many|TRBD1|TRBV6-1
TGTGCCAGCAGTATCGGGACAGCTAGCAATCAGCCCCAGCATTTT
CASSIGTASNQPQHF
>TRBJ1-3|many|NA|TRBV27
TGTGCCAGCAGCCTTTCCGGGCCCTCTTTTGGAAACACCATATATTTT
CASSLSGPSFGNTIYF
>TRBJ2-2|many|NA|TRBV5-1
TGCGCCAGCAGCTTGGAGGTAGTCCGAGGCGGGGAGCTGTTTTTT
CASSLEVVRGGELFF
>TRBJ1-1|many|NA|TRBV5-1
TGCGCCAGCAGCTCCAACCCACAGGGCATGAACACTGAAGCTTTCTTT
CASSSNPQGMNTEAFF
>TRBJ1-1|many|TRBD1|TRBV2
TGTGCCAGCAGCGAACAGGGGGCACGGGTCGCTGAAGCTTTCTTT
CASSEQGARVAEAFF
>TRBJ2-7|many|TRBD2|TRBV10-3
TGTGCCATCAACGCGGGAGGAGGATACGAGCAGTACTTC
CAINAGGGYEQYF
>TRBJ1-2|many|NA|TRBV12-3/TRBV12-4
TGTGCCAGCAGTTTCGTCCACGGTGACTACACCTTC
CASSFVHGDYTF
>TRBJ2-3|NA|NA|TRBV27
TGTGCCAGCAGTTCCGACAGGCCCGTTTGGGATACGCAGTATTTT
CASSSDRPVWDTQYF
>TRBJ2-5|many|NA|TRBV5-5
TGTGCCAGCACAGGGGTCTTCTTAGAGACCCAGTACTTC
CASTGVFLETQYF
>TRBJ2-5|few|TRBD1|TRBV4-1
TGCGCCAGCAGCCCCTTTGAAGTGATAGGGGACAGCGAAGAGACCCAGTACTTC
CASSPFEVIGDSEETQYF
>TRBJ2-2|many|TRBD2|TRBV24-1
TGTGCCACAGCCTTCAGCGGGGGCACCGGGGAGCTGTTTTTT
CATAFSGGTGELFF
>TRBJ1-1|NA|NA|TRBV20-1
TGCAGTGCTTGGGGGGAAATCAGGAACACTGAAGCTTTCTTT
CSAWGEIRNTEAFF
>TRBJ2-2|few|NA|TRBV6-2/TRBV6-3
TGTGCCAGCAGACCGGGACGCAGGGAGCTGTTTTTT
CASRPGRRELFF
>TRBJ1-1|many|TRBD1|TRBV28
TGTGCCAGCAGTTTGGGCAGGGGGCGTATCGACACTGAAGCTTTCTTT
CASSLGRGRIDTEAFF
>TRBJ1-5|many|NA|TRBV15
TGTGCCACCAGCAGAGATCGGGGAGGGGGTCAGCCCCAGCATTTT
CATSRDRGGGQPQHF
>TRBJ1-1|many|TRBD1|TRBV29-1
TGCAGCGTTTCCGGGACAGGGACTGAAGCTTTCTTT
CSVSGTGTEAFF
>TRBJ1-5|NA|TRBD1|TRBV18
TGTGCCAGCTCACCAACGGGACAGGGGGCGAGACAGCCCCAGCATTTT
CASSPTGQGARQPQHF
>TRBJ1-1|many|NA|TRBV6-2/TRBV6-3
TGTGCCAGCAGTTACCACACCCCGACTCAACAGGGTAGGACTGAAGCTTTCTTT
CASSYHTPTQQGRTEAFF
>TRBJ1-5|NA|NA|TRBV12-3/TRBV12-4
TGTGCCAGCAGTTTATACCTCGGACTGGGCAATCAGCCCCAGCATTTT
CASSLYLGLGNQPQHF
>TRBJ2-2|many|NA|TRBV4-2
TGTGCCAGCAGCCATTTAAAACAGGGATCGGGCGGGGAGCTGTTTTTT
CASSHLKQGSGGELFF
>TRBJ1-1|NA|NA|TRBV12-3/TRBV12-4
TGTGCCAGCAGCGTTGGGAGGGCCCAGAACACTGAAGCTTTCTTT
CASSVGRAQNTEAFF
>TRBJ1-1|NA|TRBD1|TRBV29-1
TGCAGCGCCTCGACAGGGGGCGAGGGGACTGAAGCTTTCTTT
CSASTGGEGTEAFF
>TRBJ1-6|many|TRBD1|TRBV20-1
TGCAGTGCTATCAAGGGGACAGGGTTTTCACCCCTCCACTTT
CSAIKGTGFSPLHF
>TRBJ1-6|many|NA|TRBV6-4
TGTGCCAGCAGTGACTCAAGACATCCTAATTCACCCCTCCACTTT
CASSDSRHPNSPLHF
>TRBJ2-7|many|TRBD2|TRBV6-1
TGTGCCAGCAGGGCCGGGACTAGCGGGACGGTAGGCGAGCAGTACTTC
CASRAGTSGTVGEQYF
>TRBJ1-2|many|NA|TRBV28
TGTGCCAGCAATTATCCGCCGGCGGAGGGTGGCTACACCTTC
CASNYPPAEGGYTF
>TRBJ1-1|many|NA|TRBV30
TGTGCCTGGAGTGTCCCTTTCACTGAAGCTTTCTTT
CAWSVPFTEAFF
>TRBJ2-5|NA|TRBD2|TRBV12-3/TRBV12-4
TGTGCCAGCAGTCCGGGACTAGCGGCGCAAGAGACCCAGTACTTC
CASSPGLAAQETQYF
>TRBJ1-1|NA|NA|TRBV10-2
TGCGCCAGCAGTGACCCGGGGGGGTCTGAAGCTTTCTTT
CASSDPGGSEAFF
>TRBJ1-1|many|NA|TRBV30
TGTGCCTGGAGTATGAGGAGGAACACTGAAGCTTTCTTT
CAWSMRRNTEAFF
>TRBJ1-1|many|NA|TRBV12-3/TRBV12-4
TGTGCCAGCGGGGAAGGGGTTGAAGCTTTCTTT
CASGEGVEAFF
>TRBJ2-7|many|TRBD2|TRBV4-1
TGCGCCAGCAGCCACGGGGTTAGCGGGTGGGACGAGCAGTACTTC
CASSHGVSGWDEQYF
>TRBJ2-5|many|NA|TRBV20-1
TGCAGTGCTAGTGATGAGACCCAGTACTTC
CSASDETQYF
>TRBJ2-2|few|NA|TRBV20-1
TGCAGTACTATATCGGAAAACACCGGGGAGCTGTTTTTT
CSTISENTGELFF
>TRBJ2-7|NA|TRBD1|TRBV27
TGTGCCAGCAGTTTCGGGACAGGGGGCGCCGAGCAGTACTTC
CASSFGTGGAEQYF
>TRBJ2-2|many|NA|TRBV12-3/TRBV12-4
TGTGCCAGCAGTTTAGCGAGGGGGACCACCGGGGAGCTGTTTTTT
CASSLARGTTGELFF
>TRBJ1-6|NA|TRBD1|TRBV4-1
TGCGCCAGCAGCCCCTCCGGACAGGGGAATTCACCCCTCCACTTT
CASSPSGQGNSPLHF
>TRBJ2-1|few|NA|TRBV3-1
TGTGCCAGCAGCCACTTGAGCTCCTACAATGAGCAGTTCTTC
CASSHLSSYNEQFF
>TRBJ1-1|many|NA|TRBV6-2/TRBV6-3
TGTGCCAGCAGTTACTCGGAGGACCGTATGTACACTGAAGCTTTCTTT
CASSYSEDRMYTEAFF